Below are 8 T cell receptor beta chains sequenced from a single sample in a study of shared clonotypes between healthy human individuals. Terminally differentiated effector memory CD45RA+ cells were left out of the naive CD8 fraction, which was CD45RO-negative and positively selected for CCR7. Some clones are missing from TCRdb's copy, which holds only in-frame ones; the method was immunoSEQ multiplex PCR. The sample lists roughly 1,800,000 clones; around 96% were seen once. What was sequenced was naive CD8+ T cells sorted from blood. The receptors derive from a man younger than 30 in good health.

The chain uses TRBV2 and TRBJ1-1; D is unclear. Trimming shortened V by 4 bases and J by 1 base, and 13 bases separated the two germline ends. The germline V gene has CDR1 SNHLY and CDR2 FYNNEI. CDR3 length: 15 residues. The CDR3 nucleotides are TGTGCCAGCAGTGCGGGGTGGGGATGGAACACTGAAGCTTTCTTT. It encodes CASSAGWGWNTEAFF.

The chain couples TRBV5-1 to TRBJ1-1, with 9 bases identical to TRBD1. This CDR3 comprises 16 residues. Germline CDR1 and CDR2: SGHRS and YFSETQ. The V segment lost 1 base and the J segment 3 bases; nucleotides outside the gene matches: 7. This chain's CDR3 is CASSLITGGFDTEAFF. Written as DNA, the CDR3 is TGCGCCAGCAGCTTGATCACAGGGGGCTTTGACACTGAAGCTTTCTTT.

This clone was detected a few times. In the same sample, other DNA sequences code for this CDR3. The CDR3, as DNA: TGTGCCAGCAGCGTGGGTGGGGCAACTAATGAAAAACTGTTTTTT. Its protein product is CASSVGGATNEKLFF. The chain uses TRBV9 and TRBJ1-4; D gene ambiguous. The CDR3 is 15 residues long. The germline V gene has CDR1 SGDLS and CDR2 YYNGEE. V was trimmed by 2 bases and J by 0 bases, leaving 8 bases between them.

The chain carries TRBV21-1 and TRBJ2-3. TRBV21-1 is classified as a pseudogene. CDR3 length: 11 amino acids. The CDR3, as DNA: TGTGCCAGCAGCAAAGGAGATACGCAGTATTTT. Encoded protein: CASSKGDTQYF.

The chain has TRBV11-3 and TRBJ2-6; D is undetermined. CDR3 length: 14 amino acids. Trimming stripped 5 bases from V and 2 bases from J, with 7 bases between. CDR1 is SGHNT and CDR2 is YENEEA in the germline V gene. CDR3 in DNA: TGTGCCAGCAGCCCCCCGGCTGGGGCCAACGTCCTGACTTTC. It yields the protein CASSPPAGANVLTF.

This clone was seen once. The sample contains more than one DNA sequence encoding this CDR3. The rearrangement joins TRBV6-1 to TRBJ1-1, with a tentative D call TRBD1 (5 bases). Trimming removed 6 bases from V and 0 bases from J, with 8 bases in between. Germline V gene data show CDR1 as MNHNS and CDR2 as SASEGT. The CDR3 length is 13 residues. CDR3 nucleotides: TGTGCCAGCAGGAACAGGATGAACACTGAAGCTTTCTTT. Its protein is CASRNRMNTEAFF.

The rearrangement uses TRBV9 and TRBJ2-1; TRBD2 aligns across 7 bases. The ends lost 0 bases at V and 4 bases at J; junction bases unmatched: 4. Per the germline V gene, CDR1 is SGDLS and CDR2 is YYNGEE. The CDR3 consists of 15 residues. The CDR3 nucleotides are TGTGCCAGCAGCGTAGAGTGGGAGGGTTACAATGAGCAGTTCTTC. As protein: CASSVEWEGYNEQFF.

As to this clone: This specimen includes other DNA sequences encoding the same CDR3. CDR3 coding DNA: TGTGCCTGGAGTCGCACAGGGGGCACAGATACGCAGTATTTT. It encodes CAWSRTGGTDTQYF. The chain is built from TRBV30 and TRBJ2-3, with 7 bases lining up with TRBD1. The V and J ends lost 2 bases and 1 base, in that order; junction bases with no gene match: 3. The CDR3 is 14 amino acids. In germline, CDR1 is GTSNPN, CDR2 SVGIG (reference sequence).